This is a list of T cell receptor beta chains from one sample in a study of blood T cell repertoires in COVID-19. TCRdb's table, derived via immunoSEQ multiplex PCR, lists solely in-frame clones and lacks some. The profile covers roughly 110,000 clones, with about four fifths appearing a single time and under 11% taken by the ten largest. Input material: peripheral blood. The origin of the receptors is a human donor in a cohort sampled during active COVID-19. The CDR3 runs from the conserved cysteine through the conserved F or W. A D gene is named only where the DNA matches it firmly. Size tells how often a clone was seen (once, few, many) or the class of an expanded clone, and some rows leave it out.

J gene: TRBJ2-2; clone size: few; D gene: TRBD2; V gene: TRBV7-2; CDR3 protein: CASSFSGGGELFF; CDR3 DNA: TGTGCCAGCAGCTTTTCGGGGGGCGGGGAGCTGTTTTTT
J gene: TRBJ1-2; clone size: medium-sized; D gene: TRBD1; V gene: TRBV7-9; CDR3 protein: CASGTDRVSGYTF; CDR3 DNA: TGTGCCAGCGGGACAGACAGAGTCTCGGGCTACACCTTC
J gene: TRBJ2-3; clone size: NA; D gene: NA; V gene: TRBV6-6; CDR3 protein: CASSYVGGQEDTQYF; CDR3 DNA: TGTGCCAGCAGTTACGTCGGGGGGCAGGAAGATACGCAGTATTTT
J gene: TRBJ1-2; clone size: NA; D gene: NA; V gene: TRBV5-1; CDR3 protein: CASSLGYRDPRGYTF; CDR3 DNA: TGCGCCAGCAGCTTGGGGTACAGGGACCCAAGGGGCTACACCTTC
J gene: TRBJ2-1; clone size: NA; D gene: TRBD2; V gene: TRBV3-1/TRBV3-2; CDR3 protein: CASSQVGSLAVYEQFF; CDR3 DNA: TGTGCCAGCAGCCAAGTGGGAAGCCTAGCGGTCTATGAGCAGTTCTTC
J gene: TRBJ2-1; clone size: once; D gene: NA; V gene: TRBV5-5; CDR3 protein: CASSKGGSAYNEQFF; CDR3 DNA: TGTGCCAGCAGCAAAGGGGGTTCGGCCTACAATGAGCAGTTCTTC
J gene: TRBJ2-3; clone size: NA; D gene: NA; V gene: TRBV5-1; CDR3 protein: CASSANDGGTDTQYF; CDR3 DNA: TGCGCCAGCAGCGCCAACGACGGGGGCACAGATACGCAGTATTTT
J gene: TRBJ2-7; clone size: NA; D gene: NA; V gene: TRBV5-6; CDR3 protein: CASSSRGSITYEQYF; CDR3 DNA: TGTGCCAGCAGCTCCCGAGGGTCTATAACCTACGAGCAGTACTTC
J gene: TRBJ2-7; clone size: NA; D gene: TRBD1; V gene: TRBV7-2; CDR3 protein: CASSAQQGASYEQYF; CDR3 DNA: TGTGCCAGCAGCGCTCAACAGGGGGCGTCCTACGAGCAGTACTTC
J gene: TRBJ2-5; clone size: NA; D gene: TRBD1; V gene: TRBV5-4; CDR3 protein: CASSTPGTEETQYF; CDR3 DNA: TGTGCCAGCAGCACACCCGGGACAGAAGAGACCCAGTACTTC